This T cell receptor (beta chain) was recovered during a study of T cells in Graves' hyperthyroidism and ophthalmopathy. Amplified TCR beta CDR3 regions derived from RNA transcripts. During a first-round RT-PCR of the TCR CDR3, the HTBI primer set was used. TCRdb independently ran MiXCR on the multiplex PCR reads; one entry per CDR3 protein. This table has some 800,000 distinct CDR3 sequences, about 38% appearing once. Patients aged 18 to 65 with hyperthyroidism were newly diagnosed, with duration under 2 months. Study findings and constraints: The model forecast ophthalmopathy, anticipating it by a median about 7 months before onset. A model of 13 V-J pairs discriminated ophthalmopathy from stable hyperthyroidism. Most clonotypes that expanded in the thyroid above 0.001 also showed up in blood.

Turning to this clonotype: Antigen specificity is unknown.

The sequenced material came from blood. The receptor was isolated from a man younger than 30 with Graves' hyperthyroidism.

CDR3 sequence (DNA): TGTGCCAGCAGTTACCGACGAGAGGGGTGGGGGACCCAGTACTTC. It encodes CASSYRREGWGTQYF. The V call is TRBV6-5, the J call TRBJ2-5; D could derive from TRBD1 or TRBD2 (5 bases each). Germline CDR1 reads MNHEY; CDR2 reads SVGAGI. The CDR3 extends over 15 amino acids. V was trimmed by 2 bases and J by 7 bases, leaving 17 bases between them.